This TCR beta chain was recorded in a study of T-cell reconstitution after alpha-beta-depleted transplantation in children. This CDR3 comprises 13 residues. The V and J ends lost 1 base and 1 base respectively, with 5 bases between them. The germline V gene has CDR1 SQVTM and CDR2 ANQGSEA. Molecular barcoding with unique molecular identifiers was used for the TCRbeta library. One entry per CDR3 protein, called by TCRdb with MiXCR from the PCR reads. The profile covers some 290,000 distinct CDR3 sequences, with 9.5% to 10% appearing a single time and roughly a tenth taken by the ten largest. The source material was PBMCs from the stem cell graft donor, sampled from the stem cell graft. This chain connects TRBV29-1 to TRBJ2-4; a weak D match, TRBD1 (5 bases). The receptor was isolated from a human donor who donated a stem cell graft to a child with SCID. The CDR3 loop is CSVEGQAKNIQYF. Written as DNA, the CDR3 is TGCAGCGTTGAAGGACAGGCCAAAAACATTCAGTACTTC.